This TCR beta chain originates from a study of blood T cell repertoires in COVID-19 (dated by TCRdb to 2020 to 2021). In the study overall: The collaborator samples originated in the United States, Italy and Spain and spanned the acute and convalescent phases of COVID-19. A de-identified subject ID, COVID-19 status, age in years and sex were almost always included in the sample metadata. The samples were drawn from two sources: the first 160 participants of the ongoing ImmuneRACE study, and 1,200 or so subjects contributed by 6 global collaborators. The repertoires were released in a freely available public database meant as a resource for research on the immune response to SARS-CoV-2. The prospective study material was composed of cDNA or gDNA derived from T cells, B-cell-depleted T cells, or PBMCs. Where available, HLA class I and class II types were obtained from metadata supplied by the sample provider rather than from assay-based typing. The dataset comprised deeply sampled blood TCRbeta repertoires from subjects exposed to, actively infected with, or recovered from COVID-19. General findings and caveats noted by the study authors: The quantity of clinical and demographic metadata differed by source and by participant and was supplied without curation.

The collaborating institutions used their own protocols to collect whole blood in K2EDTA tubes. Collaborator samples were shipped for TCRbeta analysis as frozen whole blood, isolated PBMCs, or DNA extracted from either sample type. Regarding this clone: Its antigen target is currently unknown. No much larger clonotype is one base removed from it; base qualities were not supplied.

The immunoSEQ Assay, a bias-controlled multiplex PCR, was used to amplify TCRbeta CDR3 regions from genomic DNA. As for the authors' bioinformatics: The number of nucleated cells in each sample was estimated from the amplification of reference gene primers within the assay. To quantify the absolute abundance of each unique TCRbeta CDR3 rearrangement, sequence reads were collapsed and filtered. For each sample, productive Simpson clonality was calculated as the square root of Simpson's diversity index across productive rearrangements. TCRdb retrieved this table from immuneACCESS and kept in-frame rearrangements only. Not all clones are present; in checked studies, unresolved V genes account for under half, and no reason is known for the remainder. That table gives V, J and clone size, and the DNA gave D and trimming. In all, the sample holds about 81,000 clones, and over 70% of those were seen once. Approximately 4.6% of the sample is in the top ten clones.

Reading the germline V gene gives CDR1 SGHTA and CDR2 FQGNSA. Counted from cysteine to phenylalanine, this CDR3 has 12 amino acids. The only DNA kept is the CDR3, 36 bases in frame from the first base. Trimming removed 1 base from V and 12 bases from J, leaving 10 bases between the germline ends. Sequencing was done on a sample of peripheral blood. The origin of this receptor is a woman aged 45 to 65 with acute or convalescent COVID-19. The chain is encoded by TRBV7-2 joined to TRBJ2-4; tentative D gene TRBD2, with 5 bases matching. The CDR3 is CASSLERKGQYF. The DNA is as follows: TGTGCCAGCAGCTTAGAGCGGAAGGGTCAGTACTTC.